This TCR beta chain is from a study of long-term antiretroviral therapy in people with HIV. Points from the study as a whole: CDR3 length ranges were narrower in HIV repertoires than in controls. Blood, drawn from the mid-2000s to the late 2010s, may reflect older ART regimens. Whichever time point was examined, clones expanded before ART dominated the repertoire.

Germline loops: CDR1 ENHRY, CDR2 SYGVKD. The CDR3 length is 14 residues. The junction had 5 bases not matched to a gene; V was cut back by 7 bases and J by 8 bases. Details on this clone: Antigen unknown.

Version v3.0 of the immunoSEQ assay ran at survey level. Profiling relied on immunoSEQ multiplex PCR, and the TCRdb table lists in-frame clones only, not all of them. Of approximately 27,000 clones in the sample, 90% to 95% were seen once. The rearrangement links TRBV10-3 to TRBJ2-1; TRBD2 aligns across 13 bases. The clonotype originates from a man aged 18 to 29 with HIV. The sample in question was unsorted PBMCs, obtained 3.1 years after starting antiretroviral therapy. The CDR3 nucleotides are TGTGCCATCACCGGACTAGCGGGAGAGGATGAGCAGTTCTTC. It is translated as CAITGLAGEDEQFF.